The clone carrying this T cell receptor (beta chain) was seen a single time. Antigen: not known. This entry belongs to a study of siplizumab effects on memory and regulatory T cells. Findings and caveats of the study: Naive T cells seemed more diverse than memory cells and seemed major alloresponse contributors.

TCRdb keeps only in-frame clones here, not all; method: immunoSEQ multiplex PCR. The sample contains around 120,000 clones, around 94% of which appear only once. V lost 4 bases and J 3 bases, leaving 9 bases between the germline ends. The CDR3 is 13 amino acids. CDR1 and CDR2 from the germline V gene are ENHRY and SYGVKD. The sample taken for sequencing was non-Treg CD4+ T cells sorted from blood. The sequence was obtained from a human donor in good health. The chain has TRBV10-3 and TRBJ2-5, with D perhaps TRBD1 (5 bases). CDR3 nucleotide sequence: TGTGCCATCAGTGTAGCAGGGAAAGAGACCCAGTACTTC. Protein sequence: CAISVAGKETQYF.